A selection of T cell receptor beta chains follows, all from one sample in a study of CD8 T cells in ankylosing spondylitis. TCRdb re-called the 5' RACE reads with MiXCR, one entry per CDR3 protein. Here the sample spans roughly 38,000 distinct CDR3 sequences, more than 15% being singletons. The specimen sequenced was blood. All receptors derive from a male donor with ankylosing spondylitis or in good health (not recorded which). The CDR3 runs from the conserved cysteine through the conserved F or W. D genes are given only for firm matches. Not all rows give a size; the values are once, few, many and, for expanded clones, a class.

d_call	v_call	j_call	clone_size	cdr3_nt	cdr3_aa
-	TRBV20-1	TRBJ1-4	few	TGCAGTGCTAGTCGGCAGGGAGGAAATGAAAAACTGTTTTTT	CSASRQGGNEKLFF
-	TRBV12-3/TRBV12-4	TRBJ1-1	few	TGTGCCAGCAGTCGGGATGGTGGGGAAGCTTTCTTT	CASSRDGGEAFF
-	TRBV11-1	TRBJ2-7	few	TGTGCCAGCAGCTCCGGCGTCTCTACCCGCTCCTACGAGCAGTACTTC	CASSSGVSTRSYEQYF
TRBD1	TRBV24-1	TRBJ2-5	-	TGTGCCACCAGTGATTCCCGATACAGCCGGGACAGGGTCTGGGAGACCCAGTACTTC	CATSDSRYSRDRVWETQYF
-	TRBV12-3/TRBV12-4	TRBJ1-3	many	TGTGCCAGCAGGTCTGGAAACACCATATATTTT	CASRSGNTIYF
TRBD1	TRBV27	TRBJ2-2	few	TGTGCCAGCAGTCGGGACAGGGTTACCGGGGAGCTGTTTTTT	CASSRDRVTGELFF
TRBD2	TRBV5-1	TRBJ2-2	-	TGCGCCAGCAGCTGGTTAGCGGGTTCCGCCGGGGAGCTGTTTTTT	CASSWLAGSAGELFF
TRBD1	TRBV5-1	TRBJ2-1	-	TGCGCCAGCAGCCTAACTAGTTCAGGGGGCAATGAGCAGTTCTTC	CASSLTSSGGNEQFF
-	TRBV7-7	TRBJ2-3	few	TGTGCTAGCAGCCCGACGGCTAGCACAGATACGCAGTATTTT	CASSPTASTDTQYF
-	TRBV5-5	TRBJ2-3	few	TGTGCCAGCAGCCTGCAGGCCTACCCCACAGATACGCAGTATTTT	CASSLQAYPTDTQYF
TRBD1	TRBV20-1	TRBJ2-2	-	TGCAGTGCTTCTGTCACAGGGGAGCCCACCGGGGAGCTGTTTTTT	CSASVTGEPTGELFF
TRBD2	TRBV20-1	TRBJ2-3	-	TGCAGTGCTACTTGGACTAGCGGTGATACGCAGTATTTT	CSATWTSGDTQYF
TRBD1	TRBV12-3/TRBV12-4	TRBJ1-4	few	TGTGCCAGCAGTTTTGGGACAGGGATTAATGAAAAACTGTTTTTT	CASSFGTGINEKLFF
-	TRBV28	TRBJ1-5	few	TGTGCCAGCAGGAACTACGACCTATATAGCAATCAGCCCCAGCATTTT	CASRNYDLYSNQPQHF
TRBD1	TRBV29-1	TRBJ2-3	few	TGCAGCGTTGAAGGGGGGATCGTGGACAGGGAAGATACGCAGTATTTT	CSVEGGIVDREDTQYF
-	TRBV28	TRBJ1-1	few	TGTGCCAGCAGTTCTCTAGAGAGGACAGTGCTTGAAGCTTTCTTT	CASSSLERTVLEAFF
-	TRBV7-2	TRBJ1-4	-	TGTGCCAGCAGCTTCACAACTAATGAAAAACTGTTTTTT	CASSFTTNEKLFF
-	TRBV11-2	TRBJ1-1	-	TGTGCCAGCAGCTTAGGAGGTGGGGGCACTGAAGCTTTCTTT	CASSLGGGGTEAFF
TRBD2	TRBV20-1	TRBJ2-3	few	TGCAGTGCTAGAGACAGGGAGGGGACAGATACGCAGTATTTT	CSARDREGTDTQYF
-	TRBV27	TRBJ2-1	few	TGTGCCAGCAGTTTTATCGAATCCTACAATGAGCAGTTCTTC	CASSFIESYNEQFF
TRBD1	TRBV29-1	TRBJ2-2	few	TGCAGCGTCGCCCCCCCGGGACAGGGAACCGGGGAGCTGTTTTTT	CSVAPPGQGTGELFF
-	TRBV7-3	TRBJ2-2	-	TGTGCCAGCAGCAAATACCTGGGGAGTTCGAGCACCGGGGAGCTGTTTTTT	CASSKYLGSSSTGELFF
-	TRBV28	TRBJ2-1	-	TGTGCCAGCAGTCAGAGGGACCTCGGGAACAATGAGCAGTTCTTC	CASSQRDLGNNEQFF
TRBD1	TRBV5-1	TRBJ1-1	-	TGCGCCAGCAGCGTGGACAGGGGGTTGAACACTGAAGCTTTCTTT	CASSVDRGLNTEAFF
-	TRBV20-1	TRBJ2-3	few	TGCAGTGCTAGAGATTTGGGCCTAGCGAAGGGAGGTACGCAGTATTTT	CSARDLGLAKGGTQYF
-	TRBV28	TRBJ2-1	-	TGTGCCAGCAGTTTAGTGGGAGTTAAGTACAATGAGCAGTTCTTC	CASSLVGVKYNEQFF
-	TRBV7-2	TRBJ2-5	-	TGTGCCAGCAGCCGGGACATCCTATCCCCTGAGACCCAGTACTTC	CASSRDILSPETQYF
-	TRBV6-5	TRBJ2-6	-	TGTGCCAGCAGTCCCCGACGGGGGGCCAACGTCCTGACTTTC	CASSPRRGANVLTF
-	TRBV25-1	TRBJ1-1	-	TGTGCCAGCAGTTATCCGGGAGACTTCACTGAAGCTTTCTTT	CASSYPGDFTEAFF
-	TRBV7-2	TRBJ2-2	few	TGTGCCAGCAGCCCCCAGAGGGGGGGTCTCGGGGAGCTGTTTTTT	CASSPQRGGLGELFF
-	TRBV29-1	TRBJ2-7	-	TGCAGCGTTGCCCCGCGATTGGGGTACGAGCAGTACTTC	CSVAPRLGYEQYF
TRBD2	TRBV12-3/TRBV12-4	TRBJ2-3	few	TGTGCCAGCGGCGGGGGACTACTATACACAGATACGCAGTATTTT	CASGGGLLYTDTQYF
TRBD1	TRBV20-1	TRBJ2-3	few	TGCAGTGCTAGAGAGATGGTGGTACAGGGGGGACCCCGAGATACGCAGTATTTT	CSAREMVVQGGPRDTQYF
TRBD1	TRBV20-1	TRBJ1-4	medium-sized	TGCAGTGCTCGACAGGGAGGGGATGAAAAACTGTTTTTT	CSARQGGDEKLFF
-	TRBV28	TRBJ1-4	few	TGTGCCAGCAGTCACCAGGGGATCCGGGAAAAACTGTTTTTT	CASSHQGIREKLFF
-	TRBV3-1	TRBJ2-3	few	TGTGCCAGCAGCCAAGATTTTGTCGGGAAGAACCTATACGAGCAGTATTTT	CASSQDFVGKNLYEQYF
TRBD2	TRBV7-9	TRBJ2-1	-	TGTGCCAGCAGCTTAGCTGGCGGGAGGAGTGAGCAGTTCTTC	CASSLAGGRSEQFF
-	TRBV28	TRBJ1-2	few	TGTGCCAGCAGTCAGCCTGAACTTAACTATGGCTACACCTTC	CASSQPELNYGYTF
TRBD2	TRBV20-1	TRBJ2-2	-	TGCAGTGCTAAGCGCATAGCGGGAGTCCCCACCGGGGAGCTGTTTTTT	CSAKRIAGVPTGELFF
-	TRBV5-1	TRBJ2-1	-	TGCGCCAGCAGTCGTGGGGATGAGCAGTTCTTC	CASSRGDEQFF
-	TRBV29-1	TRBJ2-1	few	TGCAGCGCCGACCGGAGCTCCTACAATGAGCAGTTCTTC	CSADRSSYNEQFF
-	TRBV5-1	TRBJ2-2	-	TGCGCCAGCAGCTTGCCCCGACAGGGAGGGTCCGGGGAGCTGTTTTTT	CASSLPRQGGSGELFF
-	TRBV18	TRBJ2-3	-	TGTGCCAGCTCACAGCAGGGGACAGATACGCAGTATTTT	CASSQQGTDTQYF
-	TRBV28	TRBJ2-3	-	TGTGCCAGCAGCCGGACTCTTGCTAGCACAGATACGCAGTATTTT	CASSRTLASTDTQYF
-	TRBV7-6	TRBJ2-2	-	TGTGCCAGCAGCTTCCCTGGCAAAATGAACACCGGGGAGCTGTTTTTT	CASSFPGKMNTGELFF
-	TRBV18	TRBJ1-2	few	TGTGCCAGCTCACCACGTCAGCTAAACTATGGCTACACCTTC	CASSPRQLNYGYTF
-	TRBV29-1	TRBJ2-1	few	TGCAGCGGCCGGACAGTTGGCAATGAGCAGTTCTTC	CSGRTVGNEQFF
TRBD1	TRBV12-3/TRBV12-4	TRBJ2-2	few	TGTGCCAGCAGCTCAAGTCAGGGACAGGGGGCCGGGGAGCTGTTTTTT	CASSSSQGQGAGELFF
-	TRBV6-5	TRBJ2-2	-	TGTGCCAGCACCGCCCTCGGCCGAAACACCGGGGAGCTGTTTTTT	CASTALGRNTGELFF
TRBD1	TRBV5-1	TRBJ1-1	-	TGCGCCAGCAGCTCCCTGGGACAGACTGAAGCTTTCTTT	CASSSLGQTEAFF
TRBD1	TRBV29-1	TRBJ2-1	few	TGCAGCGTTGATGGGACAGGATACAATGAGCAGTTCTTC	CSVDGTGYNEQFF
TRBD1	TRBV24-1	TRBJ2-1	few	TGTGCCACCAGCCCAGCGGGACAGGGTTACCATGAGCAGTTCTTC	CATSPAGQGYHEQFF
TRBD1	TRBV28	TRBJ1-1	-	TGTGCCAGCAGCCTCGGACAGGGGTTCACTGAAGCTTTCTTT	CASSLGQGFTEAFF
TRBD1	TRBV28	TRBJ1-1	many	TGTGCCAGCAGTTCCTCAGGACAGGGGAACACTGAAGCTTTCTTT	CASSSSGQGNTEAFF
-	TRBV7-2	TRBJ2-7	-	TGTGCCAGCAGCTTGCGGGACTCTGGCGAGCAGTACTTC	CASSLRDSGEQYF
-	TRBV6-6	TRBJ2-5	few	TGTGCCAGCAGTTATCGCGCGGACGAGACCCAGTACTTC	CASSYRADETQYF
-	TRBV9	TRBJ1-5	many	TGTGCCAGCAGCGCGGTCGGGACTCGGGGCGAGTCCCAGCATTTT	CASSAVGTRGESQHF
TRBD2	TRBV10-3	TRBJ2-1	many	TGTGCCATCAGGTCCGGTGGGGGACTAGCTTTGGGTGAGCAGTTCTTC	CAIRSGGGLALGEQFF